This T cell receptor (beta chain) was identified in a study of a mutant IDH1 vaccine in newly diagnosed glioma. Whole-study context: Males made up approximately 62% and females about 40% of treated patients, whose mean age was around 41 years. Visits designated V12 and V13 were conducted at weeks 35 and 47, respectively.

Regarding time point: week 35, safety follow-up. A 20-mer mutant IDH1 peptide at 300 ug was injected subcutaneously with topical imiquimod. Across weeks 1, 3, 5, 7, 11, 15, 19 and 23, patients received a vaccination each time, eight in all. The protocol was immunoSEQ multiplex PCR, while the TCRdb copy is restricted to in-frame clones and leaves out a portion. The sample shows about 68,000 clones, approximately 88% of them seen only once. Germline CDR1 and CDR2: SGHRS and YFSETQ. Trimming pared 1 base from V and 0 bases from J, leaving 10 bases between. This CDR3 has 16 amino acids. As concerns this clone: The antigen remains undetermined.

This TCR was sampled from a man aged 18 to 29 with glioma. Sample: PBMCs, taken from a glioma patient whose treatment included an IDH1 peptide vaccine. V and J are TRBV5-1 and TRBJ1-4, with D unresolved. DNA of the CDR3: TGCGCCAGCAGCTTGTATAGGATAGCAACTAATGAAAAACTGTTTTTT. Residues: CASSLYRIATNEKLFF.